These 17 T cell receptor beta chains were sequenced from one sample in a study of cytomegalovirus exposure and HLA in healthy donors. The PCR employed 60 Vbeta primers together with 13 Jbeta primers. Measured with immunoSEQ multiplex PCR; TCRdb has only the in-frame clones, and not every one. The sample has fewer than 200,000 clones; about 80% are singletons. Material: PBMCs. The origin of the receptors is a boy between 10 and 17 years old in good health and CMV-seronegative.

This clone was observed once. This chain connects TRBV5-1 to TRBJ1-1, with D possibly being TRBD1 (5 bases). The V gene's germline CDR1 is SGHRS and CDR2 YFSETQ. Trimming removed 5 bases at V and 5 bases at J, with 16 bases between. This CDR3 has 14 amino acids. CDR3 residues: CASRARPGQTEAFF. In DNA form, the CDR3 reads TGCGCCAGCAGAGCGAGGCCAGGGCAGACTGAAGCTTTCTTT. Filled out from reference TRBV5-1 and TRBJ1-1, the complete variable domain reads KAGVTQTPRYLIKTRGQQVTLSCSPISGHRSVSWYQQTPGQGLQFLFEYFSETQRNKGNFPGRFSGRQFSNSRSEMNVSTLELGDSALYLCASRARPGQTEAFFGQGTRLTVV.

The V call is TRBV4-3, the J call TRBJ1-2, with D uncertain. The CDR3 totals 14 residues. CDR1 is LGHNA, CDR2 YSLEER, per germline. V lost 2 bases to trimming and J lost 0 bases, with 7 bases between them. The CDR3 spells CASSQLRANYGYTF. As DNA, the CDR3 is TGCGCCAGCAGCCAATTACGAGCTAACTATGGCTACACCTTC.

V and J are TRBV6-6 and TRBJ2-7; 7 nucleotides match TRBD1. Germline loops: CDR1 MNHNY, CDR2 SVGAGI (reference sequence). The CDR3 is 16 residues long. V shed 5 bases and J 0 bases; nucleotides not matched to a gene: 10. The CDR3 reads CASSRTDRDLSYEQYF. The CDR3 nucleotides read TGTGCCAGCAGTCGAACTGACAGGGATCTCTCCTACGAGCAGTACTTC.

The gene calls are TRBV5-4 and TRBJ1-1, with D unclear. The CDR3 spans 14 residues. The germline gives CDR1 SGHNT, CDR2 YYREEE (reference sequence). Trimming pared 1 base from V and 1 base from J, leaving 8 bases between. CDR3 amino acids: CASSLKQTNTEAFF. The CDR3 DNA follows: TGTGCCAGCAGCTTGAAACAGACGAACACTGAAGCTTTCTTT. The whole variable domain, remainder taken from reference TRBV5-4 and TRBJ1-1, is ETGVTQSPTHLIKTRGQQVTLRCSSQSGHNTVSWYQQALGQGPQFIFQYYREEENGRGNFPPRFSGLQFPNYSSELNVNALELDDSALYLCASSLKQTNTEAFFGQGTRLTVV.

This chain joins TRBV5-4 and TRBJ1-2; tentatively, D is TRBD1 (6 bases). V gave up 0 bases and J gave up 4 bases, with 10 bases separating them. Germline V CDR1 and CDR2: SGHNT, YYREEE (reference sequence). The CDR3 totals 14 residues. In DNA, the CDR3 is TGTGCCAGCAGCTTGGCAGGGGTTCTCTATGGCTACACCTTC. This sequence encodes CASSLAGVLYGYTF.

The CDR3 loop is CASSHRSVEVTDTQYF. In DNA, the CDR3 is TGTGCCAGCAGTCACCGGTCCGTGGAGGTTACAGATACGCAGTATTTT. This chain connects TRBV7-6 to TRBJ2-3, with D tentatively TRBD2 (5 bases). The CDR3 loop spans 16 amino acids. Germline V CDR1 and CDR2: SGHVS, FNYEAQ. The V end was cut by 6 bases, the J end by 3 bases, with 19 bases between.

The chain recombines TRBV10-3 with TRBJ2-1, with 8 nucleotides matching TRBD2. J gave up 9 bases and V 4 bases, and 14 bases lay outside the gene matches. The CDR3 contains 16 residues. Germline lookup yields CDR1 ENHRY and CDR2 SYGVKD. The CDR3 loop is CAISVRTSQASPEQFF. CDR3 nucleotide sequence: TGTGCCATCAGTGTTAGGACTAGCCAGGCGAGCCCTGAGCAGTTCTTC.

The CDR3 spells CASRGGGYEQYF. The CDR3 DNA is TGTGCCAGCAGGGGGGGTGGGTACGAGCAGTACTTC. The genes are TRBV11-2 and TRBJ2-7; weak D call: TRBD2 (6 bases). The V gene's germline CDR1 is SGHAT and CDR2 FQNNGV. Trimming pared 6 bases from V and 4 bases from J, leaving 10 bases between. The CDR3 is made up of 12 amino acids.

The V and J genes are TRBV25-1 and TRBJ2-7; TRBD1 matches at 7 bases. Germline loops: CDR1 MGHDK, CDR2 SYGVNS. The CDR3 sequence is 14 residues long. Trimming cost V 3 bases and J 3 bases; bases outside gene matches: 5. The CDR3 sequence: CASSEYGTDYEQYF. The CDR3 DNA reads TGTGCCAGCAGTGAGTACGGGACAGACTACGAGCAGTACTTC.

The chain employs TRBV7-9 and TRBJ1-1; D is uncertain. Germline loops: CDR1 SEHNR, CDR2 FQNEAQ (reference sequence). Trimming shortened V by 1 base and J by 0 bases, and 9 bases separated the two germline ends. The CDR3 extends over 15 amino acids. The CDR3 region is CASSLDPDMNTEAFF. For the CDR3, the DNA is TGTGCCAGCAGCTTAGACCCAGACATGAACACTGAAGCTTTCTTT.

V gene TRBV4-1 combines with J gene TRBJ1-1, with 11 bases matching TRBD1. CDR1 and CDR2 (germline): MGHRA, YSYEKL. This CDR3 has 17 amino acids. The ends lost 4 bases at V and 5 bases at J; junction bases unmatched: 12. The CDR3 is CASSPPVGTGGETEAFF. The CDR3 nucleotides read TGCGCCAGCAGCCCACCTGTGGGGACAGGGGGAGAGACTGAAGCTTTCTTT.

The CDR3 coding sequence is TGCGCCAGCAGCCATTTAACCCCCGGGACAGGAAGGCTGGGTGATGGCTACACCTTC. Protein: CASSHLTPGTGRLGDGYTF. This sequence joins TRBV4-3 and TRBJ1-2, with TRBD1 identical over 8 bases. The CDR3 contains 19 residues. Germline trimming cut 3 bases from V and 6 bases from J; bases unmatched to any gene: 21. Germline loops: CDR1 LGHNA, CDR2 YSLEER.

The V gene is TRBV7-6, the J gene TRBJ2-1, with 8 bases fitting TRBD2. This CDR3 has 17 amino acids. J lost 4 bases, V lost 3 bases, and 11 bases had no gene match. Germline CDR1 SGHVS, CDR2 FNYEAQ. The CDR3 region is CASSFLGGVGGYNEQFF. The DNA for the CDR3 is TGTGCCAGCAGCTTCCTCGGGGGGGTAGGAGGGTACAATGAGCAGTTCTTC.

The sample holds one count of this clone. The gene calls are TRBV13 and TRBJ2-4; 7 nucleotides agree with TRBD1. V shed 5 bases and J 0 bases; nucleotides not matched to a gene: 13. The CDR3 runs to 18 residues. Looked up from germline, CDR1 is PRHDT and CDR2 is FYEKMQ (reference sequence). This chain's CDR3 is CASSATGTEFLAKNIQYF. The CDR3 DNA reads TGTGCCAGCAGCGCTACCGGGACAGAGTTTCTAGCCAAAAACATTCAGTACTTC.

This clone was detected once. CDR3 loop: CASSLGRGGTSYEQYF. CDR3 DNA sequence: TGTGCCAGCAGCTTAGGTAGGGGCGGGACTTCCTACGAGCAGTACTTC. The rearrangement joins TRBV7-9 to TRBJ2-7; possibly TRBD2 for D (6 bases). V lost 1 base and J lost 1, with 14 bases in between. Germline V gene data show CDR1 as SEHNR and CDR2 as FQNEAQ (reference sequence). The CDR3 totals 16 residues.

The chain links TRBV11-2 to TRBJ2-7; D is undetermined. CDR1 is SGHAT and CDR2 is FQNNGV in the germline V gene. The CDR3 consists of 13 residues. Trimming took 5 bases from V and 3 from J, leaving 11 bases between them. The CDR3 DNA reads TGTGCCAGCAGCCCTTCCTACAGCTACGAGCAGTACTTC. It codes for CASSPSYSYEQYF.

V and J are TRBV9 and TRBJ1-1; D might be TRBD1 (5 bases). Germline V CDR1 and CDR2: SGDLS, YYNGEE. The CDR3 runs to 13 residues. The ends were cut back, 7 bases at V and 1 base at J, with 11 bases in the middle. In DNA form, the CDR3 reads TGTGCCAGCTCAGGGTCCCCGAACACTGAAGCTTTCTTT. Translated, it gives CASSGSPNTEAFF.